These 4 T cell receptor beta chains originate from one sample sequenced in a study of response to subunit inactivated influenza vaccine. Each CDR3 protein gets one entry after TCRdb re-called the RT-PCR reads with MiXCR. The top ten hold 11% of the sample, which has a few hundred thousand distinct CDR3 sequences, about 10% seen once. The sample was also reused in another study, on T cells expressing NK-cell markers. From that report: Libraries used 5'RACE template switching adding universal primer site and UMIs.

The sequenced sample was PBMCs from blood, obtained on the day of vaccination. The source is a man aged 50-59 years who received an inactivated influenza vaccine.

The rearrangement joins TRBV3-1 to TRBJ2-1, with D possibly TRBD2 on 5 matching bases. Looked up from germline, CDR1 is LGHDT and CDR2 is YNNKEL (reference sequence). With 1 base removed from V and 7 bases from J, the gap between germline ends came to 11 bases. This CDR3 is built from 14 residues. The CDR3 here is CASSQVRGRNEQFF. Here the CDR3 DNA reads TGTGCCAGCAGCCAAGTACGGGGTCGGAATGAGCAGTTCTTC.

CDR3 amino acids: CASSRVRGENSPLHF. CDR3 coding DNA: TGTGCCAGCAGCCGGGTCCGGGGCGAAAATTCACCCCTCCACTTT. The rearrangement links TRBV7-2 to TRBJ1-6; a weak D match, TRBD1 (5 bases). Germline V gene lookup returns CDR1 SGHTA and CDR2 FQGNSA. The V end lost 5 bases, the J end lost 7 bases, and 15 bases lay between the germline ends. The CDR3 spans 15 residues.

The chain combines TRBV10-2 with TRBJ2-1; D is possibly TRBD2 (7 bases). V was cut by 7 bases and J by 4 bases, with 17 bases left in between. Germline V gene sequence: CDR1 WSHSY, CDR2 SAAADI. The CDR3 runs 15 residues. As DNA, the CDR3 is TGCGCCAGCAAAATTGGGGGGGCTAATTACAATGAGCAGTTCTTC. Amino acids: CASKIGGANYNEQFF.

This clonotype came up a few times. This chain uses TRBV29-1 with TRBJ2-5; D possibly corresponds to TRBD2 (6 bases). The V end lost 7 bases, the J end lost 5 bases, and 14 bases lay between the germline ends. This CDR3 comprises 12 residues. The germline V gene encodes CDR1 SQVTM and CDR2 ANQGSEA. The CDR3 DNA reads TGCAGCGATCGGCGGGGCGGTGAGACCCAGTACTTC. Encoded protein: CSDRRGGETQYF.